These 21 T cell receptor beta chains were all obtained from the same sample, sequenced in a study of OX40 agonist ivuxolimab in advanced cancers. Libraries were prepared by immunoSEQ multiplex PCR; TCRdb keeps only in-frame clonotypes and omits some of them. The sample lists under 45,000 clones, more than 80% occurring once. This sample comprised CD4+ or CD8+ T cells sorted from blood, obtained in a trial of the OX40 agonist ivuxolimab. The receptor set was obtained from an adult with an advanced solid tumor such as melanoma, head and neck, liver or kidney cancer.

The V call is TRBV7-9, the J call TRBJ1-1; the D gene is possibly TRBD1 (5 bases). The V gene lost 8 bases and the J gene lost 4 bases, with 11 bases spanning the gap. Germline CDR1 is SEHNR and CDR2 is FQNEAQ (reference sequence). The length of the CDR3 is 12 residues. This CDR3 reads CASHGAGTEAFF. The DNA for the CDR3 is TGTGCCAGCCACGGGGCCGGCACTGAAGCTTTCTTT. The full variable domain, in which reference TRBV7-9 and TRBJ1-1 provide the parts outside the CDR3, is DTGVSQNPRHKITKRGQNVTFRCDPISEHNRLYWYRQTLGQGPEFLTYFQNEAQLEKSRLLSDRFSAERPKGSFSTLEIQRTEQGDSAMYLCASHGAGTEAFFGQGTRLTVV.

This clone was counted only a few times. This chain joins TRBV7-9 and TRBJ1-2; TRBD1 matches 7 bases. Losses at the gene ends were 5 bases for V and 6 bases for J; bases not matched to a gene: 3. CDR1 and CDR2 (germline): SEHNR, FQNEAQ (reference sequence). The CDR3 is made up of 12 amino acids. CDR3 coding DNA: TGTGCCAGCAGCCCTGGGACAGATGGCTACACCTTC. This sequence encodes CASSPGTDGYTF.

The chain uses TRBV6-5 and TRBJ1-1; the D is unclear. Germline CDR1 and CDR2: MNHEY and SVGAGI. The CDR3 length is 12 residues. CDR3 nucleotides: TGTGACCGGATTGGGTGCAGCACTGAAGCTTTCTTT. Residues: CDRIGCSTEAFF.

This clone was observed a handful of times. The rearrangement links TRBV7-2 to TRBJ1-2; TRBD1 might be the D (6 bases). CDR3 length equals 12 residues. V lost 6 bases to trimming and J lost 7 bases, with 12 bases between them. The germline gives CDR1 SGHTA, CDR2 FQGNSA. The CDR3 loop is CASSYTGIGYTF. The CDR3 DNA follows: TGTGCCAGCAGTTATACAGGGATTGGCTACACCTTC. Full variable domain (outside the CDR3, taken from reference TRBV7-2 and TRBJ1-2): GAGVSQSPSNKVTEKGKDVELRCDPISGHTALYWYRQSLGQGLEFLIYFQGNSAPDKSGLPSDRFSAERTGGSVSTLTIQRTQQEDSAVYLCASSYTGIGYTFGSGTRLTVV.

This clone appeared a single time. The rearrangement uses TRBV5-6 and TRBJ2-1; TRBD2 aligns across 9 bases. V shed 2 bases and J 7 bases; nucleotides not matched to a gene: 10. This CDR3 has 16 residues. Germline loops: CDR1 SGHDT, CDR2 YYEEEE. The CDR3 reads CASSLGAGGPGNEQFF. CDR3 bases: TGTGCCAGCAGCTTAGGGGCGGGAGGGCCTGGTAATGAGCAGTTCTTC. Filled out from reference TRBV5-6 and TRBJ2-1, the complete variable domain reads DAGVTQSPTHLIKTRGQQVTLRCSPKSGHDTVSWYQQALGQGPQFIFQYYEEEERQRGNFPDRFSGHQFPNYSSELNVNALLLGDSALYLCASSLGAGGPGNEQFFGPGTRLTVL.

CDR3 sequence (DNA): TGTGCCAGCTCACCACCGTTAGATGAGCAGTTCTTC. Protein: CASSPPLDEQFF. This sequence joins TRBV18 and TRBJ2-1; D is unresolved. Trimming removed 0 bases from V and 8 bases from J, with 5 bases in between. The CDR3 is 12 amino acids. Germline values: CDR1 KGHSH, CDR2 LQKENI.

In this sample, this clone turned up a few times. The chain carries TRBV4-1 and TRBJ2-1; D is perhaps TRBD2 (5 bases). This CDR3 contains 15 residues. Germline V gene data show CDR1 as MGHRA and CDR2 as YSYEKL. Trimming left V 4 bases short and J 0 bases short, with 10 bases between. The CDR3 nucleotides are TGCGCCAGCAGCCCCGGGATTAACTCCTACAATGAGCAGTTCTTC. Amino acid sequence: CASSPGINSYNEQFF.

This clone came up once. The gene calls are TRBV4-1 and TRBJ2-7, with 11 bases identical to TRBD2. V dropped 6 bases and J dropped 7; count of bases not matched to a gene: 8. The germline V gene encodes CDR1 MGHRA and CDR2 YSYEKL. The CDR3 is 14 amino acids. CDR3 in DNA: TGCGCCAGCAGGGCACCCGGGACTAGCGGTGAGCAGTACTTC. This sequence encodes CASRAPGTSGEQYF.

V gene TRBV5-6 combines with J gene TRBJ1-3, with 7 bases fitting TRBD1. The germline V gene has CDR1 SGHDT and CDR2 YYEEEE. The CDR3 loop spans 14 amino acids. V lost 4 bases and J lost 8; bases outside the gene matches: 9. For the CDR3, the DNA is TGTGCCAGCAGCGAGACAGGGTCTGTACACACCATATATTTT. Amino acids: CASSETGSVHTIYF.

The chain couples TRBV28 to TRBJ1-4; no firm D call. This CDR3 has 14 residues. Germline V gene lookup returns CDR1 MDHEN and CDR2 SYDVKM. The V gene lost 2 bases and the J gene lost 6 bases, with 10 bases spanning the gap. CDR3 sequence (DNA): TGTGCCAGCAGTTTAAATTGGGCAGATGAAAAACTGTTTTTT. It yields the protein CASSLNWADEKLFF.

The chain is built from TRBV11-3 and TRBJ2-2, with D possibly called TRBD1 or TRBD2 (5 bases each). CDR3 size: 16 residues. Per germline, CDR1 SGHNT and CDR2 YENEEA. V dropped 2 bases and J dropped 7 bases, with 17 bases sitting between them. CDR3 loop: CASSLRSSLGVGELFF. The DNA of the CDR3 is TGTGCCAGCAGCTTACGGTCCTCACTAGGGGTCGGGGAGCTGTTTTTT.

This clone was observed once. The chain has TRBV29-1 and TRBJ1-2, with D maybe TRBD1 (5 bases). V was pared by 4 bases and J by 7 bases, with 13 bases between. This CDR3 has 12 amino acids. Germline V CDR1 and CDR2: SQVTM, ANQGSEA. CDR3 sequence: CSVGTGVGGYTF. CDR3 nucleotides: TGCAGCGTTGGGACGGGGGTAGGTGGCTACACCTTC.

This clone came up once. V and J are TRBV10-3 and TRBJ1-5; 9 bases map to TRBD1. After removal of 8 bases from V and 4 bases from J, the junction contained 9 bases not matched to a gene. This CDR3 region has 15 residues. Germline CDR1 is ENHRY and CDR2 is SYGVKD. The CDR3 coding sequence is TGTGCCATCGGGGGGGGACAGGGATTGAATCAGCCCCAGCATTTT. This translates into CAIGGGQGLNQPQHF.

The chain carries TRBV27 and TRBJ1-2, with D possibly TRBD1 on 6 matching bases. Per germline, CDR1 MNHEY and CDR2 SMNVEV (reference sequence). V was cut by 6 bases and J by 10 bases, with 18 bases left in between. CDR3 length: 13 amino acids. CDR3 residues: CASSPLSGEDYTF. The CDR3 nucleotides are TGTGCCAGCAGCCCATTATCAGGGGAAGACTACACCTTC.

The chain recombines TRBV2 with TRBJ1-4; D gene ambiguous. The CDR3 runs to 11 residues. Germline V gene sequence: CDR1 SNHLY, CDR2 FYNNEI. Deletions cut 4 bases from V and 6 bases from J, with 3 bases between. The CDR3 spells CASSVHEKLFF. The CDR3 bases are TGTGCCAGCAGTGTTCATGAAAAACTGTTTTTT.

The rearrangement uses TRBV5-1 and TRBJ2-2, with unresolved D. The V gene lost 0 bases and the J gene lost 3 bases, with 9 bases spanning the gap. Germline-derived CDR1 and CDR2 are SGHRS and YFSETQ. The CDR3 extends over 15 amino acids. The CDR3 region has the DNA TGCGCCAGCAGCTTGGTAGGCGGCTACACCGGGGAGCTGTTTTTT. Protein: CASSLVGGYTGELFF.

This chain joins TRBV5-1 and TRBJ1-1, with D unresolved. The germline CDR1 and CDR2 sequences are SGHRS and YFSETQ. Trimming removed 0 bases from V and 0 bases from J, with 6 bases in between. The CDR3 loop spans 14 amino acids. The CDR3 region has the DNA TGCGCCAGCAGCTTGGGGCAGATGAACACTGAAGCTTTCTTT. Protein product: CASSLGQMNTEAFF. The whole variable domain, filled in from reference TRBV5-1 and TRBJ1-1, reads KAGVTQTPRYLIKTRGQQVTLSCSPISGHRSVSWYQQTPGQGLQFLFEYFSETQRNKGNFPGRFSGRQFSNSRSEMNVSTLELGDSALYLCASSLGQMNTEAFFGQGTRLTVV.

The CDR3 bases are TGTGCCAGCTCACCTCCCTCGTTCTACGAGCAGTACTTC. This translates into CASSPPSFYEQYF. The chain joins TRBV18 to TRBJ2-7; D uncertain. Germline CDR1 and CDR2: KGHSH and LQKENI. The CDR3 is 13 amino acids. V was cut by 3 bases and J by 3 bases, with 9 bases left in between.

This chain uses TRBV2 with TRBJ1-5; D unresolved. CDR3 length: 14 amino acids. Germline CDR1 reads SNHLY; CDR2 reads FYNNEI. V was shortened by 5 bases and J by 0 bases, with 8 bases between the two germline ends. CDR3 coding DNA: TGTGCCAGCAGTCCCGGTTATAGCAATCAGCCCCAGCATTTT. Translating it yields CASSPGYSNQPQHF.

V and J are TRBV6-6 and TRBJ1-4, with unresolved D. The CDR3 is made up of 14 amino acids. With 6 bases removed from V and 6 bases from J, the gap between germline ends came to 14 bases. CDR1 is MNHNY and CDR2 is SVGAGI in the germline V gene (reference sequence). The CDR3 DNA follows: TGTGCCAGCAGAAAGGACGATTTCGATGAAAAACTGTTTTTT. Translation: CASRKDDFDEKLFF.

The chain uses TRBV4-2 and TRBJ2-2, with D maybe TRBD1 (5 bases). CDR1 and CDR2 from the germline V gene are LGHNA and YNFKEQ. CDR3 length equals 16 residues. V was clipped by 0 bases and J by 4 bases, with 12 bases between them. CDR3 sequence reads: CASSQDWGRGTGELFF. CDR3 in DNA: TGTGCCAGCAGCCAAGACTGGGGTAGGGGCACCGGGGAGCTGTTTTTT.